This T cell receptor beta chain is drawn from a study of blood T cell repertoires in COVID-19. Study as a whole: Acute and convalescent COVID-19 samples came from the United States, Italy and Spain. From T cells, B-cell-depleted T cells, or PBMCs came the material, which was cDNA or gDNA.

Trimming took 0 bases from V and 8 from J, leaving 13 bases between them. The CDR3 consists of 15 residues. Looked up from germline, CDR1 is MNHEY and CDR2 is SVGAGI. As handled by the study authors: Amplification of reference gene primers was used by the study to estimate nucleated cell counts. Profiled with immunoSEQ multiplex PCR; TCRdb holds only in-frame clones, not every one. D and trimming come from the DNA, and the V and J calls and clone size come from that table. This repertoire shows some 45,000 clones, around nine tenths found once; its top ten account for over 11%. This clone appeared a single time.

The TCR sequence derives from a human donor in a cohort sampled during active COVID-19. The rearrangement links TRBV6-5 to TRBJ1-4; maybe TRBD1 (5 bases). The sample was peripheral blood. CDR3: CASSYSGGGEEKLFF. CDR3 DNA: TGTGCCAGCAGTTACTCCGGGGGAGGAGAAGAAAAACTGTTTTTT.